The 18 T cell receptor beta chains below were found in one sample sequenced in a study of T-cell reconstitution after alpha-beta-depleted transplantation in children. Preparation of the TCRbeta library was carried out with unique molecular identifiers. Using its own MiXCR run on the PCR reads, TCRdb lists one record per CDR3 protein. The sample includes just under 550,000 distinct CDR3 sequences, approximately 20% seen only once; the top ten take over 3%. Material: PBMCs from the stem cell graft donor, obtained from the stem cell graft. The receptors shown here come from a human donor who donated a stem cell graft to a child with acute lymphoblastic leukemia.

In its sample, this clonotype was seen a few times. The CDR3 spells CASSLLPGNTGELFF. In nucleotides, the CDR3 is TGCGCCAGCAGCTTACTCCCTGGGAACACCGGGGAGCTGTTTTTT. This chain joins TRBV5-1 and TRBJ2-2; D is uncertain. The germline CDR1 and CDR2 sequences are SGHRS and YFSETQ. The CDR3 contains 15 residues. Trimming pared 2 bases from V and 1 base from J, leaving 9 bases between. Full variable domain (remainder filled in from reference TRBV5-1 and TRBJ2-2): KAGVTQTPRYLIKTRGQQVTLSCSPISGHRSVSWYQQTPGQGLQFLFEYFSETQRNKGNFPGRFSGRQFSNSRSEMNVSTLELGDSALYLCASSLLPGNTGELFFGEGSRLTVL.

This clonotype was detected ten times or more. The rearrangement uses TRBV20-1 and TRBJ2-7; 13 bases align to TRBD2. There are 16 residues in the CDR3. V trimming: 6 bases; J trimming: 4 bases; junction bases outside the gene matches: 12. Germline loops: CDR1 DFQATT, CDR2 SNEGSKA (reference sequence). DNA of the CDR3: TGCAGTGCAAATCCCGGGACTAGCGGGACGGGTTACGAGCAGTACTTC. Translating gives CSANPGTSGTGYEQYF.

Of note for this clonotype: A much larger clone sits a single nucleotide away, making a read error possible. The CDR3 ends on some other residue instead of the conserved phenylalanine or tryptophan, so this is likely a read error. The chain uses TRBV3-1 and TRBJ2-6; D is uncertain. The V gene's germline CDR1 is LGHDT and CDR2 YNNKEL (reference sequence). The CDR3 covers 17 residues. Trimming removed 0 bases from V and 1 base from J, with 10 bases in between. For the CDR3, the DNA is TGTGCCAGCAGCCAAGATCTGGTCTCGTCTGGGGCCAACGTCCTGACTCTC. Its protein product is CASSQDLVSSGANVLTL.

Details on this clonotype: The conserved phenylalanine or tryptophan normally closing the CDR3 is absent here, so this likely arose from a read error. The chain uses TRBV10-2 and TRBJ2-7; unclear D gene. Per the germline V gene, CDR1 is WSHSY and CDR2 is SAAADI. The length of the CDR3 is 14 residues. The germline V and J ends were trimmed by 11 bases and 2 bases, with 19 bases remaining between them. The CDR3 nucleotides read TGCGCCGGCCACTTACCGGGCCACACCTACGAGCAGTACTTG. Its protein is CAGHLPGHTYEQYL.

There are a few counts of this clonotype. The chain has TRBV3-1 and TRBJ2-5, with D maybe TRBD2 (6 bases). The CDR3 is 15 amino acids. The germline CDR1 and CDR2 sequences are LGHDT and YNNKEL (reference sequence). The ends were cut back, 2 bases at V and 4 bases at J, with 14 bases in the middle. The CDR3 nucleotides read TGTGCCAGCAGCCAAATTGGGGAGGCTAGAGAGACCCAGTACTTC. Translation gives CASSQIGEARETQYF.

The J gene is TRBJ2-1, the V gene TRBV5-1, with a tentative D call TRBD1 (5 bases). Per the germline V gene, CDR1 is SGHRS and CDR2 is YFSETQ. The CDR3 extends over 14 amino acids. V lost 2 bases and J lost 6, with 12 bases in between. In DNA, the CDR3 is TGCGCCAGCAGCTTACAGACAGCCCTCAATGAGCAGTTCTTC. This gives the protein CASSLQTALNEQFF. Full variable domain (missing parts from reference TRBV5-1 and TRBJ2-1): KAGVTQTPRYLIKTRGQQVTLSCSPISGHRSVSWYQQTPGQGLQFLFEYFSETQRNKGNFPGRFSGRQFSNSRSEMNVSTLELGDSALYLCASSLQTALNEQFFGPGTRLTVL.

The chain joins TRBV12-3 or TRBV12-4 to TRBJ2-7; D may correspond to TRBD1 or TRBD2 (6 bases each). The CDR3 loop spans 17 amino acids. V was trimmed by 2 bases and J by 1 base, leaving 18 bases between them. The CDR3 protein is CASSLNPGASPSYEQYF. CDR3 nucleotides: TGTGCCAGCAGTTTAAATCCGGGGGCTTCCCCATCCTACGAGCAGTACTTC.

This clonotype was observed a handful of times. The chain employs TRBV5-6 and TRBJ1-5; D might be TRBD1 (5 bases). The CDR3 consists of 14 residues. Germline loops: CDR1 SGHDT, CDR2 YYEEEE. The V and J ends lost 2 bases and 3 bases respectively, with 9 bases between them. The CDR3 loop reads CASSFGAVNQPQHF. The CDR3 region has the DNA TGTGCCAGCAGCTTCGGGGCAGTCAATCAGCCCCAGCATTTT.

A few counts support this clonotype. This sequence joins TRBV7-9 and TRBJ2-1, with 12 bases lining up with TRBD2. Germline-derived CDR1 and CDR2 are SEHNR and FQNEAQ (reference sequence). This CDR3 spans 15 amino acids. After removal of 5 bases from V and 14 bases from J, the junction contained 13 bases not matched to a gene. CDR3 sequence (DNA): TGTGCCAGCAGCCCGCGACTAGCGGGAGCAAAAAAGGAGTTCTTC. It yields the protein CASSPRLAGAKKEFF.

This clonotype showed up many times. The genes are TRBV27 and TRBJ2-7; no firm D call. Trimming left V 8 bases short and J 3 bases short, with 14 bases between. The CDR3 consists of 13 residues. Germline-derived CDR1 and CDR2 are MNHEY and SMNVEV (reference sequence). Here the CDR3 reads CASSLSDGYEQYF. In DNA form, the CDR3 reads TGTGCCAGCTCACTGTCAGATGGCTACGAGCAGTACTTC.

The chain combines TRBV5-5 with TRBJ2-1; unclear D gene. CDR3 length: 12 amino acids. V was cut by 0 bases and J by 9 bases, with 7 bases left in between. CDR1 SGHKS and CDR2 YYEKEE come from the germline V gene (reference sequence). The CDR3 DNA reads as TGTGCCAGCAGCTTGGGAGCTTTTGAGCAGTTCTTC. It translates to CASSLGAFEQFF.

This clonotype was found a few times. The chain links TRBV20-1 to TRBJ2-7, with D perhaps TRBD2 (5 bases). The V end lost 6 bases, the J end lost 0 bases, and 12 bases lay between the germline ends. CDR1 is DFQATT, CDR2 SNEGSKA, per germline (reference sequence). The CDR3 has 13 amino acids. As DNA, the CDR3 is TGCAGTGCGGCGGAGGCCAGCTCCTACGAGCAGTACTTC. This translates into CSAAEASSYEQYF.

Only a few counts were recorded for this clonotype. This chain joins TRBV12-3 or TRBV12-4 and TRBJ2-1, with TRBD2 matching over 10 bases. The V gene end was trimmed by 3 bases and the J gene end by 0 bases; junction bases not matched to a gene: 14. CDR3 length: 20 residues. The CDR3 sequence: CASSFFRGLAGASSYNEQFF. The CDR3 DNA is TGTGCCAGCAGTTTTTTTCGGGGGCTAGCGGGGGCCAGCTCCTACAATGAGCAGTTCTTC.

This clonotype was detected a few times. The V and J genes are TRBV5-1 and TRBJ2-7; 9 bases agree with TRBD2. The CDR3 has 18 residues. The V segment lost 2 bases and the J segment 0 bases; nucleotides outside the gene matches: 12. Per the germline V gene, CDR1 is SGHRS and CDR2 is YFSETQ. DNA for the CDR3: TGCGCCAGCAGCTTTAAGTGGGCTAGCGGGACGAGCTCCTACGAGCAGTACTTC. Protein product: CASSFKWASGTSSYEQYF. The full variable domain, with the rest looked up from reference TRBV5-1 and TRBJ2-7, is KAGVTQTPRYLIKTRGQQVTLSCSPISGHRSVSWYQQTPGQGLQFLFEYFSETQRNKGNFPGRFSGRQFSNSRSEMNVSTLELGDSALYLCASSFKWASGTSSYEQYFGPGTRLTVT.

The rearrangement uses TRBV6-4 and TRBJ1-1; 9 bases fit TRBD1. With 6 bases clipped from V and 0 bases from J, the junction kept 23 bases outside the gene matches. The germline CDR1 and CDR2 sequences are MRHNA and SNTAGT. The CDR3 sequence is 21 residues long. The chain's CDR3 is CASRPRGGQGSGIPLNTEAFF. The CDR3 bases are TGTGCCAGCAGGCCCCGGGGGGGACAGGGTAGTGGCATCCCACTGAACACTGAAGCTTTCTTT.

This clonotype was recorded a few times. The gene calls are TRBV7-2 and TRBJ2-3; 9 bases agree with TRBD2. With 3 bases clipped from V and 7 bases from J, the junction kept 8 bases outside the gene matches. CDR3 length: 15 amino acids. The germline gives CDR1 SGHTA, CDR2 FQGNSA. In nucleotides, the CDR3 is TGTGCCAGCAGCTTTTATGCTAGCGGGACAAATACGCAGTATTTT. The encoded protein is CASSFYASGTNTQYF. The full variable domain, with the rest looked up from reference TRBV7-2 and TRBJ2-3, is GAGVSQSPSNKVTEKGKDVELRCDPISGHTALYWYRQSLGQGLEFLIYFQGNSAPDKSGLPSDRFSAERTGGSVSTLTIQRTQQEDSAVYLCASSFYASGTNTQYFGPGTRLTVL.

J is TRBJ2-1 and V is TRBV5-1, with 8 nucleotides matching TRBD2. V trimming: 4 bases; J trimming: 4 bases; junction bases outside the gene matches: 13. The length of the CDR3 is 17 residues. CDR1 is SGHRS, CDR2 YFSETQ, per germline. The CDR3, as DNA: TGCGCCAGCAGCCCGGGACTAGATCGCTCTGGTTACAATGAGCAGTTCTTC. Residues: CASSPGLDRSGYNEQFF. Supplemented by reference TRBV5-1 and TRBJ2-1, the full variable domain reads KAGVTQTPRYLIKTRGQQVTLSCSPISGHRSVSWYQQTPGQGLQFLFEYFSETQRNKGNFPGRFSGRQFSNSRSEMNVSTLELGDSALYLCASSPGLDRSGYNEQFFGPGTRLTVL.

This clonotype was counted between two and nine times. The chain combines TRBV11-2 with TRBJ2-3; no definite D call. Trimming removed 5 bases from V and 6 bases from J, with 15 bases in between. This CDR3 spans 14 amino acids. Germline V CDR1 and CDR2: SGHAT, FQNNGV. The CDR3 loop is CASSQVTSSDTQYF. For the CDR3, the DNA is TGTGCCAGCAGCCAGGTAACGTCGTCCGATACGCAGTATTTT.